These T cell receptor beta chains were read from a single sample in a study of shared clonotypes between healthy human individuals. The protocol was immunoSEQ multiplex PCR, while the TCRdb copy is restricted to in-frame clones and leaves out a portion. The repertoire includes 2 million to 2.5 million clones, about 94% of them detected once, and 0.85% to 1.2% sits in the top ten. Source material: naive CD8+ T cells sorted from blood. These receptors were taken from a man aged 18 to 30 in good health. The CDR3 runs from the conserved cysteine through the conserved F or W. Each record gives: clone size, V gene, D gene, J gene, CDR3 DNA, CDR3 protein. A D gene is named only where the DNA matches it firmly. Clone size is not always given. Where it is, it says once, few, many or a class for expanded clones.

clone_size: -
v_call: TRBV5-8
d_call: -
j_call: TRBJ1-4
cdr3_nt: TGTGCCAGCATTCTAAGCCCGCTTAATGAAAAACTGTTTTTT
cdr3_aa: CASILSPLNEKLFF

clone_size: -
v_call: TRBV6-5
d_call: -
j_call: TRBJ1-5
cdr3_nt: TGTGCCAGCAGAGCCGTCACGGGTCAGCCCCAGCATTTT
cdr3_aa: CASRAVTGQPQHF

clone_size: -
v_call: TRBV5-1
d_call: -
j_call: TRBJ2-5
cdr3_nt: TGCGCCATCGTAAGGGGGAGAAGGGAGACCCAGTACTTC
cdr3_aa: CAIVRGRRETQYF

clone_size: once
v_call: TRBV27
d_call: TRBD1
j_call: TRBJ1-5
cdr3_nt: TGTGCCAGCAGTTTATGGCCGCCCGGGACAGGGGGCGTTAGTGGGGATCAGCCCCAGCATTTT
cdr3_aa: CASSLWPPGTGGVSGDQPQHF

clone_size: -
v_call: TRBV30
d_call: -
j_call: TRBJ2-7
cdr3_nt: TGTGCCTGGAGCGAAGACGGTCTCATCTACGAGCAGTACTTC
cdr3_aa: CAWSEDGLIYEQYF

clone_size: -
v_call: TRBV14
d_call: -
j_call: TRBJ2-7
cdr3_nt: TGTGCCAGCAGCCAAGATAACCTGCGGGGGCAATTAGGGGAGCAGTACTTC
cdr3_aa: CASSQDNLRGQLGEQYF

clone_size: -
v_call: TRBV6-1
d_call: -
j_call: TRBJ1-5
cdr3_nt: TGTGCCAGCAGTGAAGTTGCGGGGGGCTGGAGCAATCAGCCCCAGCATTTT
cdr3_aa: CASSEVAGGWSNQPQHF

clone_size: -
v_call: TRBV5-6
d_call: -
j_call: TRBJ2-7
cdr3_nt: TGTGCCAGCAGCTTGCTGGTGAGCTACGAGCAGTACTTC
cdr3_aa: CASSLLVSYEQYF

clone_size: -
v_call: TRBV5-4
d_call: -
j_call: TRBJ2-1
cdr3_nt: TGTGCCAGCAGCTTAGCAAACAATGAGCAGTTCTTC
cdr3_aa: CASSLANNEQFF

clone_size: -
v_call: TRBV6-5
d_call: -
j_call: TRBJ2-2
cdr3_nt: TGTGCCAGCAGTTACGAGGGGGAGAACACCGGGGAGCTGTTTTTT
cdr3_aa: CASSYEGENTGELFF

clone_size: -
v_call: TRBV10-2
d_call: TRBD2
j_call: TRBJ2-1
cdr3_nt: TGCGCCAGCAGTTTAGCGGGCTCCTACAATGAGCAGTTCTTC
cdr3_aa: CASSLAGSYNEQFF

clone_size: -
v_call: TRBV4-1
d_call: -
j_call: TRBJ1-6
cdr3_nt: TGCGCCAGCGCCTCCGATTCACCCCTCCACTTT
cdr3_aa: CASASDSPLHF

clone_size: -
v_call: TRBV7-9
d_call: -
j_call: TRBJ1-2
cdr3_nt: TGTGCCAGCAGCCCGATGGACCTTAACTATGGCTACACCTTC
cdr3_aa: CASSPMDLNYGYTF

clone_size: -
v_call: TRBV29-1
d_call: -
j_call: TRBJ2-7
cdr3_nt: TGCAGCGTTGTCCCGACAGGCTACTACGAGCAGTACTTC
cdr3_aa: CSVVPTGYYEQYF

clone_size: once
v_call: TRBV28
d_call: TRBD1
j_call: TRBJ1-1
cdr3_nt: TGTGCCAGCAAACCGACAGGGGGTCGTACTGAAGCTTTCTTT
cdr3_aa: CASKPTGGRTEAFF

clone_size: -
v_call: TRBV7-8
d_call: TRBD1
j_call: TRBJ2-5
cdr3_nt: TGTGCCAGCAGCTTCCCGGGACAGGGGTACCAAGAGACCCAGTACTTC
cdr3_aa: CASSFPGQGYQETQYF

clone_size: -
v_call: TRBV30
d_call: -
j_call: TRBJ2-2
cdr3_nt: TGTGCCTGGAGCCCCATGGGACAGAACACCGGGGAGCTGTTTTTT
cdr3_aa: CAWSPMGQNTGELFF

clone_size: few
v_call: TRBV5-1
d_call: TRBD1
j_call: TRBJ2-2
cdr3_nt: TGCGCCAGCAGCCCCGGACAGGGATTCACCGGGGAGCTGTTTTTT
cdr3_aa: CASSPGQGFTGELFF

clone_size: -
v_call: TRBV4-1
d_call: TRBD2
j_call: TRBJ2-7
cdr3_nt: TGCGCCAGCAGCCAAGTTTCGGGACTAGCGGGCGACTACGAGCAGTACTTC
cdr3_aa: CASSQVSGLAGDYEQYF

clone_size: -
v_call: TRBV27
d_call: -
j_call: TRBJ1-5
cdr3_nt: TGTGCCAGCAGTTTCGAGGGTCCTCAGCCCCAGCATTTT
cdr3_aa: CASSFEGPQPQHF

clone_size: -
v_call: TRBV5-5
d_call: -
j_call: TRBJ2-7
cdr3_nt: TGTGCCAGCAGCTTGGAGGCAGACTACGAGCAGTACTTC
cdr3_aa: CASSLEADYEQYF

clone_size: -
v_call: TRBV10-2
d_call: -
j_call: TRBJ2-5
cdr3_nt: TGCGCCAGCAGTTCCCAGCCTAGCGAGGTACAAGAGACCCAGTACTTC
cdr3_aa: CASSSQPSEVQETQYF

clone_size: -
v_call: TRBV7-9
d_call: TRBD2
j_call: TRBJ2-1
cdr3_nt: TGTGCCAGCAGCTTCAGCGGGGGTTACAATGAGCAGTTCTTC
cdr3_aa: CASSFSGGYNEQFF

clone_size: -
v_call: TRBV2
d_call: -
j_call: TRBJ1-6
cdr3_nt: TGTGCCAGCAGTGACTCGCAAGGGGGATTCTCCTATAATTCACCCCTCCACTTT
cdr3_aa: CASSDSQGGFSYNSPLHF

clone_size: -
v_call: TRBV27
d_call: -
j_call: TRBJ1-1
cdr3_nt: TGTGCCAGCAGCGCGACCCAGGGTAGGGGCACTGAAGCTTTCTTT
cdr3_aa: CASSATQGRGTEAFF

clone_size: -
v_call: TRBV7-2
d_call: TRBD2
j_call: TRBJ2-7
cdr3_nt: TGTGCCAGCAGCTTAGATTTCTGGCGGGAGCAATCCTACGAGCAGTACTTC
cdr3_aa: CASSLDFWREQSYEQYF

clone_size: -
v_call: TRBV4-2
d_call: TRBD2
j_call: TRBJ2-1
cdr3_nt: TGTGCCAGCAGCCTACCCGGGGGGTTTAATGAGCAGTTCTTC
cdr3_aa: CASSLPGGFNEQFF

clone_size: -
v_call: TRBV7-9
d_call: TRBD2
j_call: TRBJ2-5
cdr3_nt: TGTGCCAGCAGCTTATGGGGCGGGAGTAACGAGACCCAGTACTTC
cdr3_aa: CASSLWGGSNETQYF

clone_size: -
v_call: TRBV12-5
d_call: TRBD2
j_call: TRBJ2-1
cdr3_nt: TGTGCTAGTGTCGAACTAATAGCGGGAGAGCTTCTACAGAATGAGCAGTTCTTC
cdr3_aa: CASVELIAGELLQNEQFF

clone_size: -
v_call: TRBV4-3
d_call: TRBD2
j_call: TRBJ2-7
cdr3_nt: TGCGCCAGCAGCCAAGATGGAAGGGGACTAGTCGACGAGCAGTACTTC
cdr3_aa: CASSQDGRGLVDEQYF

clone_size: -
v_call: TRBV6-4
d_call: TRBD2
j_call: TRBJ2-2
cdr3_nt: TGTGCCAGCAGTGACTCCCCGGGACTAGCGGGGAACACCGGGGAGCTGTTTTTT
cdr3_aa: CASSDSPGLAGNTGELFF

clone_size: -
v_call: TRBV5-6
d_call: -
j_call: TRBJ2-7
cdr3_nt: TGTGCCAGCAGCTTGGTTAGCTACGAGCAGTACTTC
cdr3_aa: CASSLVSYEQYF

clone_size: -
v_call: TRBV2
d_call: TRBD2
j_call: TRBJ2-3
cdr3_nt: TGTGCCAGCAGTGTCAGGCTAGCGGGGGGGATTTCTAGCACAGATACGCAGTATTTT
cdr3_aa: CASSVRLAGGISSTDTQYF